This T cell receptor (beta chain) is from a study of T cells after yellow fever vaccination. Across the whole study: Preparation of fractions with low cell numbers was performed using SMART-Seq v4 Ultra Low Input.

Trimming stripped 4 bases from V and 3 bases from J, with 15 bases between. CDR1 and CDR2 from the germline V gene are SEHNR and FQNEAQ (reference sequence). The CDR3 totals 15 residues. In this sample, this clonotype turned up a few times. From the 5' RACE reads, TCRdb called clonotypes with MiXCR, one entry per CDR3 protein. The table includes some 390,000 distinct CDR3 sequences, over 5% detected once. The source was PBMCs, collected 5 days after the yellow fever booster vaccination. This clonotype was obtained from a man in his thirties or forties who received the YFV17D yellow fever vaccine. The chain is built from TRBV7-9 and TRBJ1-1; unclear D gene. DNA for the CDR3: TGTGCCAGCAGCTCCACGGGCGGTCGGGACACTGAAGCTTTCTTT. Amino acids: CASSSTGGRDTEAFF.